This T cell receptor beta chain was recorded in a study of shared clonotypes between healthy human individuals. Study-level findings and limits: Memory subsets had estimated richness that was generally smaller than that of naive subsets.

With respect to this clone: What it binds is unknown.

Germline V gene sequence: CDR1 SGHVS, CDR2 FQNEAQ. Unmatched junction bases numbered 4, after V lost 1 base and J lost 2 bases. This CDR3 comprises 15 residues. Profiling relied on immunoSEQ multiplex PCR, and the TCRdb table lists in-frame clones only, not all of them. The sample yields 900,000 to 1,200,000 clones, roughly 74% seen once. It was into CD45RA+ naive and CD45RA-negative memory subsets that the CD4+ cells were split. V and J are TRBV7-8 and TRBJ2-7, with 8 bases identical to TRBD2. The TCR comes from a man between 18 and 35 years old in good health. Some clones in this sample may be carry-over from other donors' samples. Sample: memory CD4+ T cells from PBMCs. Subset noted: CD45RA-negative fraction. The CDR3 DNA reads TGTGCCAGCAGCTTAGGTGATAGCGGGGCCTACGAGCAGTACTTC. Its translation: CASSLGDSGAYEQYF.